The next 28 T cell receptor beta chains were all read from a single sample in a study of blood T cell repertoires in COVID-19. The method was immunoSEQ multiplex PCR; TCRdb's version includes in-frame clones alone and lacks a portion of them. Seen here are about 430,000 clones, over 75% observed once, and the top ten hold approximately 1.5%. The specimen sequenced was PBMCs or T cells enriched from blood (not recorded which). The receptors were gathered from a woman aged 18-29 years who had been exposed to COVID-19.

The chain uses TRBV24-1 and TRBJ2-7, with D perhaps TRBD1 (6 bases). V gave up 5 bases and J gave up 2 bases, with 9 bases separating them. CDR3 length equals 13 residues. Germline V gene sequence: CDR1 KGHDR, CDR2 SFDVKD. CDR3 DNA: TGTGCCACCAGTGGGACAGATACCTACGAGCAGTACTTC. Residues: CATSGTDTYEQYF.

This chain joins TRBV18 and TRBJ2-7, with D possibly matching TRBD1 (6 bases). Germline CDR1 KGHSH, CDR2 LQKENI. CDR3 size: 14 residues. V dropped 1 base and J dropped 3 bases, with 10 bases sitting between them. The CDR3 DNA reads TGTGCCAGCTCACCACTATCAGGGGACTACGAGCAGTACTTC. Protein: CASSPLSGDYEQYF.

This chain uses TRBV29-1 with TRBJ2-3; D might be TRBD1 (6 bases). The germline V gene has CDR1 SQVTM and CDR2 ANQGSEA. V shed 7 bases and J shed 0 bases, with 26 bases lying between them. CDR3 size: 18 residues. Here the CDR3 DNA reads TGCAGCGCAACGGCCAGGGGCCCGAATAAAGCTAGCACAGATACGCAGTATTTT. Encoded protein: CSATARGPNKASTDTQYF.

V and J are TRBV6-2 or TRBV6-3 and TRBJ2-7; D gene uncertain. V lost 4 bases, J lost 0 bases, and 10 bases lay in between. Germline V gene data show CDR1 as MNHEY and CDR2 as SVGEGT. CDR3 size: 14 residues. The CDR3 DNA reads as TGTGCCAGCAGTTCAGTCTCCCCCTCCTACGAGCAGTACTTC. Its protein is CASSSVSPSYEQYF.

This clone was recorded only once. The chain couples TRBV28 to TRBJ1-5; TRBD1 matches at 11 bases. The V gene end was trimmed by 5 bases and the J gene end by 2 bases; junction bases not matched to a gene: 11. The CDR3 runs 18 residues. Germline V gene sequence: CDR1 MDHEN, CDR2 SYDVKM. The CDR3 region has the DNA TGTGCCAGCAGTCCATTTATAGGGACAGGGGGGGGCAATCAGCCCCAGCATTTT. Protein: CASSPFIGTGGGNQPQHF.

The genes are TRBV10-3 and TRBJ2-3, with a weak D call TRBD2 (6 bases). Trimming took 8 bases from V and 4 from J, leaving 10 bases between them. The CDR3 has 12 residues. CDR1 and CDR2 from the germline V gene are ENHRY and SYGVKD. CDR3 bases: TGTGCCATCCGCGGGACTTCAGATACGCAGTATTTT. Its translation is CAIRGTSDTQYF.

This chain links TRBV11-2 with TRBJ2-3; 8 bases fit TRBD1. Looked up from germline, CDR1 is SGHAT and CDR2 is FQNNGV. The CDR3 extends over 14 amino acids. V shed 3 bases, J shed 3 bases, and the junction held 2 bases outside the gene matches. The CDR3: CASSFNRGTDTQYF. CDR3 coding DNA: TGTGCCAGCAGCTTTAACAGGGGGACAGATACGCAGTATTTT.

The V call is TRBV28, the J call TRBJ1-2; 8 nucleotides agree with TRBD1. The CDR3 loop spans 16 amino acids. V was clipped by 5 bases and J by 0 bases; unmatched bases: 8. CDR1 MDHEN and CDR2 SYDVKM come from the germline V gene. The CDR3 region has the DNA TGTGCCAGCAGTCGCGACAGGGGAATATCTAACTATGGCTACACCTTC. Its translation is CASSRDRGISNYGYTF.

This chain joins TRBV3-1 (or the pseudogene TRBV3-2) and TRBJ2-7; 7 bases are shared with TRBD1. In germline, CDR1 is LGHDT, CDR2 YNNKEL (reference sequence). After removal of 6 bases from V and 7 bases from J, the junction contained 12 bases not matched to a gene. This CDR3 has 14 residues. The CDR3 sequence is CASRRQGVYGEQYF. The CDR3 DNA sequence: TGTGCCAGCAGACGTCAGGGGGTCTATGGGGAGCAGTACTTC.

The gene calls are TRBV18 and TRBJ2-1; possible D gene TRBD2, 6 bases. CDR3 length: 15 residues. Trimming removed 3 bases from V and 10 bases from J, with 19 bases in between. Germline V gene sequence: CDR1 KGHSH, CDR2 LQKENI. CDR3 sequence (DNA): TGTGCCAGCTCACCCCGTATTTCGGGGGACGGGGAGCAGTTCTTC. The encoded protein is CASSPRISGDGEQFF.

This sequence joins TRBV11-2 and TRBJ2-4; 7 bases fit TRBD2. The V gene end was trimmed by 0 bases and the J gene end by 0 bases; junction bases not matched to a gene: 2. CDR1 and CDR2 from the germline V gene are SGHAT and FQNNGV. CDR3 length: 16 amino acids. The CDR3 region is CASSLDLAVAKNIQYF. For the CDR3, the DNA is TGTGCCAGCAGCTTAGACCTAGCGGTAGCCAAAAACATTCAGTACTTC.

The chain is built from TRBV19 and TRBJ1-2, with 8 bases lining up with TRBD1. The junction had 4 bases not matched to a gene; V was cut back by 5 bases and J by 2 bases. Per germline, CDR1 LNHDA and CDR2 SQIVND (reference sequence). The CDR3 sequence is 14 residues long. Written as DNA, the CDR3 is TGTGCCAGTAGTTTGACAGGGGCCAACTATGGCTACACCTTC. This gives the protein CASSLTGANYGYTF.

This clone has only a few counts. The chain is built from TRBV4-1 and TRBJ2-7, with no clear D. This CDR3 has 15 amino acids. CDR1 and CDR2 from the germline V gene are MGHRA and YSYEKL. The V end was cut by 0 bases, the J end by 4 bases, with 13 bases between. The CDR3 sequence is CASSQEPLNGYEQYF. The CDR3 DNA reads as TGCGCCAGCAGCCAAGAGCCGCTCAACGGGTACGAGCAGTACTTC.

V gene TRBV5-4 combines with J gene TRBJ2-3; 11 positions agree with TRBD2. Unmatched junction bases numbered 13, after V lost 7 bases and J lost 3 bases. Germline CDR1 and CDR2: SGHNT and YYREEE (reference sequence). This CDR3 is built from 17 residues. The DNA of the CDR3 is TGTGCCAGCGCGAAGATTCTAGCGGGGGGTAGTACAGATACGCAGTATTTT. This sequence encodes CASAKILAGGSTDTQYF.

This clone was counted a few times. The genes are TRBV28 and TRBJ1-6, with TRBD1 identical over 9 bases. V was pared by 3 bases and J by 14 bases, with 8 bases of the junction left unmatched. Per the germline V gene, CDR1 is MDHEN and CDR2 is SYDVKM. This CDR3 comprises 14 residues. Here the CDR3 DNA reads TGTGCCAGCAGTTTCCGACAGGGGGTGGGAGCCCTCCACTTT. It is translated as CASSFRQGVGALHF.

The chain is built from TRBV10-3 and TRBJ2-2, with 11 bases fitting TRBD2. Germline trimming cut 4 bases from V and 3 bases from J; bases unmatched to any gene: 4. Per germline, CDR1 ENHRY and CDR2 SYGVKD. The CDR3 is 16 residues long. For the CDR3, the DNA is TGTGCCATCAGTGCCTCTAGCGGGGGGCACACCGGGGAGCTGTTTTTT. Translated: CAISASSGGHTGELFF.

The chain uses TRBV15 and TRBJ2-7; D unresolved. CDR1 LNHNV and CDR2 YYDKDF come from the germline V gene (reference sequence). V shed 2 bases and J shed 5 bases, with 10 bases lying between them. CDR3 length: 13 residues. CDR3 amino acids: CATSRPPSDEQYF. DNA for the CDR3: TGTGCCACCAGCAGACCACCAAGCGACGAGCAGTACTTC.

The V call is TRBV4-3, the J call TRBJ2-3; no reliable D call. Per the germline V gene, CDR1 is LGHNA and CDR2 is YSLEER. The CDR3 sequence is 13 residues long. V lost 4 bases to trimming and J lost 0 bases, with 5 bases between them. Written as DNA, the CDR3 is TGCGCCAGCAGCCTAACTAGCACAGATACGCAGTATTTT. It yields the protein CASSLTSTDTQYF.

The rearrangement links TRBV7-9 to TRBJ1-4, with D maybe TRBD1 (5 bases). CDR1 SEHNR and CDR2 FQNEAQ come from the germline V gene (reference sequence). This CDR3 comprises 15 residues. Trimming cost V 1 base and J 8 bases, with 14 bases left between them. The CDR3 sequence is CASSLVGGGREKLFF. DNA of the CDR3: TGTGCCAGCAGCTTAGTAGGCGGGGGACGGGAAAAACTGTTTTTT.

This clone was detected only once. V gene TRBV28 combines with J gene TRBJ2-7; the D gene is possibly TRBD2 (6 bases). This CDR3 is 14 amino acids long. Germline V CDR1 and CDR2: MDHEN, SYDVKM. With 7 bases removed from V and 2 bases from J, the gap between germline ends came to 15 bases. CDR3 in DNA: TGTGCCAGCACCCTTAGAGGAGGGACCTACGAGCAGTACTTC. It translates to CASTLRGGTYEQYF.

The chain uses TRBV18 and TRBJ2-5, with 10 positions matching TRBD1. The V segment lost 0 bases and the J segment 4 bases; nucleotides outside the gene matches: 5. The germline V gene has CDR1 KGHSH and CDR2 LQKENI. The length of the CDR3 is 16 residues. CDR3 nucleotide sequence: TGTGCCAGCTCACCACCCGACAGGGGGCCAGGAGAGACCCAGTACTTC. Translation gives CASSPPDRGPGETQYF.

The J gene is TRBJ1-3, the V gene TRBV3-1 (or the pseudogene TRBV3-2); no definite D call. CDR1 is LGHDT, CDR2 YNNKEL, per germline (reference sequence). With 0 bases removed from V and 4 bases from J, the gap between germline ends came to 13 bases. CDR3 size: 16 residues. CDR3 in amino acids: CASSQDPVTPGNTIYF. As DNA, the CDR3 is TGTGCCAGCAGCCAAGATCCGGTAACCCCGGGAAACACCATATATTTT.

As for this clone: The sample has other DNA sequences that encode this CDR3 too. The rearrangement links TRBV19 to TRBJ1-6; D is perhaps TRBD1 (5 bases). The CDR3 totals 13 residues. The germline gives CDR1 LNHDA, CDR2 SQIVND (reference sequence). V gave up 9 bases and J gave up 7 bases, with 13 bases separating them. The CDR3 spells CASSWQGNSPLHF. The CDR3 nucleotides are TGTGCCAGCTCCTGGCAGGGAAATTCACCCCTCCACTTT.

The chain combines TRBV11-3 with TRBJ2-7, with D possibly being TRBD2 (5 bases). Per germline, CDR1 SGHNT and CDR2 YENEEA. Trimming pared 4 bases from V and 5 bases from J, leaving 12 bases between. The CDR3 runs to 13 residues. DNA for the CDR3: TGTGCCAGCAGCTCCCGCGCCGGGGACGAGCAGTACTTC. Its translation is CASSSRAGDEQYF.

The chain employs TRBV18 and TRBJ1-2; the D gene is possibly TRBD1 (5 bases). The germline V gene has CDR1 KGHSH and CDR2 LQKENI. The CDR3 length is 14 residues. The V and J ends lost 1 base and 2 bases respectively, with 8 bases between them. DNA of the CDR3: TGTGCCAGCTCACCACAGCGGGGCAACTATGGCTACACCTTC. Its protein product is CASSPQRGNYGYTF.

This sequence joins TRBV11-2 and TRBJ2-2; D unclear. From germline, CDR1 is SGHAT and CDR2 FQNNGV. The CDR3 has 14 amino acids. The ends were cut back, 0 bases at V and 6 bases at J, with 8 bases in the middle. The CDR3 DNA reads TGTGCCAGCAGCTTAGACCAGCGACCCGGGGAGCTGTTTTTT. This gives the protein CASSLDQRPGELFF.

This clone was picked up a small number of times. The chain combines TRBV5-1 with TRBJ1-5; D gene ambiguous. The germline gives CDR1 SGHRS, CDR2 YFSETQ. The CDR3 runs 15 residues. Trimming left V 0 bases short and J 0 bases short, with 7 bases between. The CDR3 DNA reads as TGCGCCAGCAGCTTGGGGGCAGGTAGCAATCAGCCCCAGCATTTT. It yields the protein CASSLGAGSNQPQHF.

The V call is TRBV6-2 or TRBV6-3, the J call TRBJ2-7; 7 bases are a match to TRBD2. J lost 2 bases, V lost 6 bases, and 13 bases had no gene match. Germline V gene sequence: CDR1 MNHEY, CDR2 SVGEGT. The CDR3 runs 16 residues. The CDR3 loop reads CASSPLGLAVTYEQYF. CDR3 DNA: TGTGCCAGCAGCCCTTTGGGGCTAGCGGTTACCTACGAGCAGTACTTC.